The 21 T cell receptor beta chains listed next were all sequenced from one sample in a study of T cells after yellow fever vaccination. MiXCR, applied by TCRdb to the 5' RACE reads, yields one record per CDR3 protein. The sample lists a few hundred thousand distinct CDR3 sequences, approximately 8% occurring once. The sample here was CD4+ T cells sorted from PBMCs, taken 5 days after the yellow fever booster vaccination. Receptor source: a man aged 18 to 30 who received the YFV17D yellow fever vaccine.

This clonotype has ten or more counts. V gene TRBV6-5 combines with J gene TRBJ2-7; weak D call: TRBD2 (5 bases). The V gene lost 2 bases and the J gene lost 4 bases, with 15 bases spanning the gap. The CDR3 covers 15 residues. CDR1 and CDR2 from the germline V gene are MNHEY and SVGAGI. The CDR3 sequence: CASSYRTGYSYEQYV. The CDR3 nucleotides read TGTGCCAGCAGTTACCGGACTGGCTATTCTTACGAGCAGTACGTC.

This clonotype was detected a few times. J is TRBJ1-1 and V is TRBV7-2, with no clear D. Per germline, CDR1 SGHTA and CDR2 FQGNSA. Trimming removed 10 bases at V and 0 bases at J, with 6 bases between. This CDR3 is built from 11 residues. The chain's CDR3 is CATSVNTEAFF. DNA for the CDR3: TGTGCCACCTCAGTGAACACTGAAGCTTTCTTT.

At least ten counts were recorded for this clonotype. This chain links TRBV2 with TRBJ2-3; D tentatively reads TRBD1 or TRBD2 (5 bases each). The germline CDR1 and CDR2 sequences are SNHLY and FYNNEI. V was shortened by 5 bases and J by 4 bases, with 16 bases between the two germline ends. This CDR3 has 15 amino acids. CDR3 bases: TGTGCCAGCAGTCCGGGACCTCTCTTTCCAGATACGCAGTATTTT. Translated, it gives CASSPGPLFPDTQYF.

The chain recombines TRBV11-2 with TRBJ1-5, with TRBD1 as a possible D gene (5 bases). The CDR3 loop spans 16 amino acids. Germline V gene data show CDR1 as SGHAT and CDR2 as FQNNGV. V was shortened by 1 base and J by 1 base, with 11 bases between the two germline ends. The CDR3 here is CASSLAGRNSNQPQHF. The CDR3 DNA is TGTGCCAGCAGCTTAGCAGGGAGGAACAGCAATCAGCCCCAGCATTTT. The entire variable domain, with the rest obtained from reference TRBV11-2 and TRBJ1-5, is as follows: EAGVAQSPRYKIIEKRQSVAFWCNPISGHATLYWYQQILGQGPKLLIQFQNNGVVDDSQLPKDRFSAERLKGVDSTLKIQPAKLEDSAVYLCASSLAGRNSNQPQHFGDGTRLSIL.

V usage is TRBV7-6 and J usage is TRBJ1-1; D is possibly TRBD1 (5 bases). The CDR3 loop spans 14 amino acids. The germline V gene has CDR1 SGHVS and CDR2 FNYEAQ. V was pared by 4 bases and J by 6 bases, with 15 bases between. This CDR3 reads CASSSLQGRAEAFF. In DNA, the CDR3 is TGTGCCAGCAGCTCTCTTCAGGGTCGGGCTGAAGCTTTCTTT.

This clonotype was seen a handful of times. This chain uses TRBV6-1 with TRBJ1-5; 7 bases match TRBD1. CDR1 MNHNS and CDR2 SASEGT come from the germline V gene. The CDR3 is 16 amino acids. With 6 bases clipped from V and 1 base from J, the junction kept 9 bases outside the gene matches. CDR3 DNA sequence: TGTGCCAGCAGACAAAGACCGGGACAGAGCAATCAGCCCCAGCATTTT. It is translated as CASRQRPGQSNQPQHF.

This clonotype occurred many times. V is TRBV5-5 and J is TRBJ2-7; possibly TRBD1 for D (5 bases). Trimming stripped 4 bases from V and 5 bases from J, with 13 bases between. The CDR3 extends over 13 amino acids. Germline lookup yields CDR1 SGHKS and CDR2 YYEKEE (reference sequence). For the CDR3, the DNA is TGTGCCAGCAGCCCCGGGCTCAGGGACGAGCAGTACGTC. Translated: CASSPGLRDEQYV.

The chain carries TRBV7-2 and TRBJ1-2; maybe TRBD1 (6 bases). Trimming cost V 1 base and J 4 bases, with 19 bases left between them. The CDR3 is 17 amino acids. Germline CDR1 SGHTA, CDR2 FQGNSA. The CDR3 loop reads CASSLDRDTTGFYGYTF. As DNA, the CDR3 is TGTGCCAGCAGCTTAGACCGGGACACCACGGGGTTCTATGGCTACACCTTC. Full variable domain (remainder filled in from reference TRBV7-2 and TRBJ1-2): GAGVSQSPSNKVTEKGKDVELRCDPISGHTALYWYRQSLGQGLEFLIYFQGNSAPDKSGLPSDRFSAERTGGSVSTLTIQRTQQEDSAVYLCASSLDRDTTGFYGYTFGSGTRLTVV.

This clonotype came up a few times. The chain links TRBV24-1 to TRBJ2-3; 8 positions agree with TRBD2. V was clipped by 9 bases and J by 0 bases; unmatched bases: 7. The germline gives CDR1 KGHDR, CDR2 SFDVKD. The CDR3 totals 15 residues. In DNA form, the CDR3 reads TGTGCCACCGGGCAGCGGGGGTCTAGCACAGATACGCAGTATTTT. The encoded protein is CATGQRGSSTDTQYF.

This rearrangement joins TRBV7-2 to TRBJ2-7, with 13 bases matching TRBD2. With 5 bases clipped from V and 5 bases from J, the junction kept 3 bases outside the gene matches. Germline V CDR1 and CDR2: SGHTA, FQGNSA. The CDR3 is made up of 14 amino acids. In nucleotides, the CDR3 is TGTGCCAGCAGCCAGGGACTAGCGGGGAACGAGCAGTACTTC. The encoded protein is CASSQGLAGNEQYF.

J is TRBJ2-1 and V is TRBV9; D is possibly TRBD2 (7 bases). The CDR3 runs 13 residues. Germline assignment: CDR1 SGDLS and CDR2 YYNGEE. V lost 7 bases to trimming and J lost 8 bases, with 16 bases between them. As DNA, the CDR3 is TGTGCCAGCGGAGGGGGGGACAAGGATGAGCAGTTCTTC. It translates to CASGGGDKDEQFF.

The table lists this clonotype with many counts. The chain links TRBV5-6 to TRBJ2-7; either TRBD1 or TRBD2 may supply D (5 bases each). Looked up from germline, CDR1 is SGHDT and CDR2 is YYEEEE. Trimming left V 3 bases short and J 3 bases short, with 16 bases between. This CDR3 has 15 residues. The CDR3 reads CASSSGPGPRYEQYV. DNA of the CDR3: TGTGCCAGCAGCTCCGGACCGGGACCCCGCTACGAGCAGTACGTC.

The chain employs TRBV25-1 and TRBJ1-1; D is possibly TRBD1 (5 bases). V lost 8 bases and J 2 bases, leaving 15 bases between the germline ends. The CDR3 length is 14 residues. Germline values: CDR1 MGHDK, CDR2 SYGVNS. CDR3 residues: CASSRAGINTEAFF. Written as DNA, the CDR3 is TGTGCCAGCTCACGGGCAGGGATAAACACTGAAGCTTTCTTT.

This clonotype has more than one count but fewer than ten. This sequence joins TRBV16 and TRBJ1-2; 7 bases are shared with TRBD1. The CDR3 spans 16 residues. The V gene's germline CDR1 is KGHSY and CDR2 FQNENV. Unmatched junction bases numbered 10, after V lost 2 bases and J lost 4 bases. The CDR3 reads CASSQMAEQGTYGYTF. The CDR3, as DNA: TGTGCCAGCAGCCAAATGGCGGAACAGGGGACCTATGGCTACACCTTC.

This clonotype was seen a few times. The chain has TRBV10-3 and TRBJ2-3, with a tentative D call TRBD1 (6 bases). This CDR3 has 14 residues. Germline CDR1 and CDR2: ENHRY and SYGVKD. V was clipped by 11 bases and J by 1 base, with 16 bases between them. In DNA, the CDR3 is TGTGCCGGAGCAGGGGTTGGTGGCACAGATACGCAGTATTTT. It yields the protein CAGAGVGGTDTQYF.

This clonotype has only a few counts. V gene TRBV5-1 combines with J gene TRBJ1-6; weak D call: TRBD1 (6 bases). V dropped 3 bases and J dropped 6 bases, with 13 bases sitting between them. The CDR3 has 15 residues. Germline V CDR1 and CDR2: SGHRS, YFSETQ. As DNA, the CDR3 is TGCGCCAGCAGCTCCGTTGGGGGCCGTAATTCACCCCTCCACTTT. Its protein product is CASSSVGGRNSPLHF.

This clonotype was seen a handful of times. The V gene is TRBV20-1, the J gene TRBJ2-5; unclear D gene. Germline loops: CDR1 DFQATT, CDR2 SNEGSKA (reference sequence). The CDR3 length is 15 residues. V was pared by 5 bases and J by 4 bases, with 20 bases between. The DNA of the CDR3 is TGCAGTGCTCCGATTCGCCCCGGGCCAGGAGAGACCCAGTACTTC. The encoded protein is CSAPIRPGPGETQYF.

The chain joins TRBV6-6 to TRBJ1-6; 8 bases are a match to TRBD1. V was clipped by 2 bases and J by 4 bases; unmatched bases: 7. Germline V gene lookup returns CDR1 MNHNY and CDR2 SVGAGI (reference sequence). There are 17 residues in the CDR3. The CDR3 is CASSYPRTGMYNSPLHF. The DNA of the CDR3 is TGTGCCAGCAGTTACCCACGGACAGGGATGTATAATTCACCCCTCCACTTT.

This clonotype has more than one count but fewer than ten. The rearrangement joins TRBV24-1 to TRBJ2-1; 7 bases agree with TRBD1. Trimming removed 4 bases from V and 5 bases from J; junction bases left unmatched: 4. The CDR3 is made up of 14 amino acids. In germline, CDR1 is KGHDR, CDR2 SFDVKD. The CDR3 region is CATSDPGQHNEQFF. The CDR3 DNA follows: TGTGCCACCAGTGACCCGGGACAGCACAATGAGCAGTTCTTC.

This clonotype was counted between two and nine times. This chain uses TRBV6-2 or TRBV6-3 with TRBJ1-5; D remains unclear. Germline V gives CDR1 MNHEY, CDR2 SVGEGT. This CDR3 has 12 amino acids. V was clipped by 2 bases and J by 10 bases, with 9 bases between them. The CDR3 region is CASSYRTGPQHF. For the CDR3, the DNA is TGTGCCAGCAGTTACCGGACGGGTCCCCAGCATTTT.

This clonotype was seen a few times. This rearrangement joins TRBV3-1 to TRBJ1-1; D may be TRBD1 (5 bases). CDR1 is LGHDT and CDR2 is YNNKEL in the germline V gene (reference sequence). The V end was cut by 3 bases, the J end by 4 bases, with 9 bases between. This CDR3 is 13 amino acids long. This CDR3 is CASSQGRSTEAFF. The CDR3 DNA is TGTGCCAGCAGCCAGGGACGAAGCACTGAAGCTTTCTTT.